The 16 T cell receptor beta chains listed next were all sequenced from one sample in a study of cytomegalovirus exposure and HLA in healthy donors. The PCR employed 60 Vbeta primers together with 13 Jbeta primers. Assay: immunoSEQ multiplex PCR; the TCRdb copy retains only in-frame clones and omits some. The sample includes 120,000 or so clones, 60% to 85% seen only once; the top ten take 2.7%. The material sequenced was PBMCs. The receptors come from a woman between 40 and 50 years old in good health and CMV-seropositive.

The V call is TRBV5-1, the J call TRBJ2-5; D ambiguous. Trimming stripped 6 bases from V and 2 bases from J, with 5 bases between. The CDR3 consists of 11 residues. The germline V gene has CDR1 SGHRS and CDR2 YFSETQ. This CDR3 is CASTLQETQYF. DNA for the CDR3: TGCGCCAGCACCCTACAAGAGACCCAGTACTTC.

This chain uses TRBV2 with TRBJ2-7, with 10 bases matching TRBD2. Germline CDR1 SNHLY, CDR2 FYNNEI. The V gene end was trimmed by 4 bases and the J gene end by 4 bases; junction bases not matched to a gene: 16. The CDR3 extends over 18 amino acids. CDR3: CASSGAGLAVVPYYEQYF. CDR3 nucleotide sequence: TGTGCCAGCAGTGGAGCAGGACTAGCGGTCGTTCCCTATTACGAGCAGTACTTC.

This clone was seen only a few times. V usage is TRBV4-2 and J usage is TRBJ2-1, with D maybe TRBD1 (7 bases). The germline V and J ends were trimmed by 0 bases and 9 bases, with 15 bases remaining between them. The CDR3 spans 15 residues. Germline V CDR1 and CDR2: LGHNA, YNFKEQ. The CDR3 spells CASSQDARGRSEQFF. CDR3 DNA: TGTGCCAGCAGCCAAGATGCCAGGGGGAGGAGTGAGCAGTTCTTC.

The chain recombines TRBV6-1 with TRBJ2-1, with D maybe TRBD2 (6 bases). Looked up from germline, CDR1 is MNHNS and CDR2 is SASEGT. V was trimmed by 3 bases and J by 0 bases, leaving 15 bases between them. CDR3 length: 17 amino acids. The chain's CDR3 is CASSDRDWGSSYNEQFF. The CDR3 DNA is TGTGCCAGCAGTGATCGGGACTGGGGGAGCTCCTACAATGAGCAGTTCTTC.

This chain uses TRBV4-1 with TRBJ2-3, with 8 positions matching TRBD1. The CDR3 covers 15 residues. V gave up 4 bases and J gave up 5 bases; unmatched junction bases: 8. Germline V gene data show CDR1 as MGHRA and CDR2 as YSYEKL. In nucleotides, the CDR3 is TGCGCCAGCAGCCCAGCGCAGGGGGCCAAAGATACGCAGTATTTT. This sequence encodes CASSPAQGAKDTQYF.

The rearrangement links TRBV5-1 to TRBJ1-2; D is unclear. The CDR3 sequence is 16 residues long. Deletions cut 0 bases from V and 6 bases from J, with 18 bases between. Germline-derived CDR1 and CDR2 are SGHRS and YFSETQ. As DNA, the CDR3 is TGCGCCAGCAGCTTGGCCCCGGCAGTGCTAAGCGATGGCTACACCTTC. Protein product: CASSLAPAVLSDGYTF.

V and J are TRBV5-1 and TRBJ1-4, with 8 bases identical to TRBD1. The CDR3 has 15 amino acids. The ends lost 4 bases at V and 8 bases at J; junction bases unmatched: 10. Germline V gene lookup returns CDR1 SGHRS and CDR2 YFSETQ. The CDR3 DNA follows: TGCGCCAGCAGCATTGACAGGGGTTTAGGAGAAAAACTGTTTTTT. Translation: CASSIDRGLGEKLFF.

This sequence joins TRBV7-9 and TRBJ2-7, with a weak D call TRBD2 (7 bases). The V end was cut by 5 bases, the J end by 0 bases, with 17 bases between. The CDR3 sequence is 16 residues long. The germline CDR1 and CDR2 sequences are SEHNR and FQNEAQ (reference sequence). The CDR3: CASSPTGGLSSYEQYF. In DNA form, the CDR3 reads TGTGCCAGCAGCCCCACGGGGGGCCTAAGCTCCTACGAGCAGTACTTC.

This chain uses TRBV4-1 with TRBJ1-2, with a tentative D call TRBD1 (5 bases). CDR3 length: 15 residues. V lost 3 bases to trimming and J lost 5 bases, with 16 bases between them. The germline gives CDR1 MGHRA, CDR2 YSYEKL. The CDR3, as DNA: TGCGCCAGCAGCCATAATGACGGGGGAGGGTATGGCTACACCTTC. Translated: CASSHNDGGGYGYTF.

The chain has TRBV2 and TRBJ2-7; 7 bases match TRBD1. CDR3 length: 18 amino acids. V shed 10 bases, J shed 4 bases, and the junction held 25 bases outside the gene matches. Per germline, CDR1 SNHLY and CDR2 FYNNEI. Here the CDR3 DNA reads TGTGCCACCTTCGGACAGGCCGGATTTCATGTTGGGTCATACGAGCAGTACTTC. Protein product: CATFGQAGFHVGSYEQYF.

The chain employs TRBV4-1 and TRBJ2-3; TRBD2 matches 8 bases. This CDR3 region has 16 residues. V gave up 4 bases and J gave up 1 base; unmatched junction bases: 7. Germline V gene sequence: CDR1 MGHRA, CDR2 YSYEKL. The CDR3 nucleotides are TGCGCCAGCAGCCTTTACCTTAGCGGGGGCACAGATACGCAGTATTTT. It codes for CASSLYLSGGTDTQYF.

V usage is TRBV19 and J usage is TRBJ2-7, with D perhaps matching TRBD1 (6 bases). Germline CDR1 LNHDA, CDR2 SQIVND (reference sequence). Trimming left V 3 bases short and J 3 bases short, with 9 bases between. There are 13 residues in the CDR3. CDR3 DNA sequence: TGTGCCAGTAGTATCTACAGGGACTACGAGCAGTACTTC. Its protein product is CASSIYRDYEQYF.

The genes are TRBV9 and TRBJ1-6; 7 bases line up with TRBD1. V lost 0 bases to trimming and J lost 9 bases; unmatched junction nucleotides: 6. The germline CDR1 and CDR2 sequences are SGDLS and YYNGEE. The CDR3 loop spans 15 amino acids. The DNA of the CDR3 is TGTGCCAGCAGCGTAGCTCCGACAGGGTCTTCACCCCTCCACTTT. It yields the protein CASSVAPTGSSPLHF.

As to this clone: Other DNA sequences in this sample translate to the same CDR3. The rearrangement uses TRBV5-1 and TRBJ2-1; 7 bases agree with TRBD1. Germline V lookup: CDR1 SGHRS, CDR2 YFSETQ. Losses at the gene ends were 0 bases for V and 4 bases for J; bases not matched to a gene: 1. CDR3 size: 14 residues. Written as DNA, the CDR3 is TGCGCCAGCAGCTTGGGGGACAGTTACAATGAGCAGTTCTTC. It yields the protein CASSLGDSYNEQFF.

The chain employs TRBV4-3 and TRBJ2-1; 10 bases map to TRBD2. The CDR3 contains 17 residues. Germline V lookup: CDR1 LGHNA, CDR2 YSLEER. J lost 4 bases, V lost 4 bases, and 10 bases had no gene match. The CDR3 is CASSRTLGTSAYNEQFF. The DNA for the CDR3 is TGCGCCAGCAGCCGGACCCTAGGGACTAGCGCTTACAATGAGCAGTTCTTC.

V and J are TRBV5-4 and TRBJ1-1; D may be TRBD1 (5 bases). Trimming pared 0 bases from V and 2 bases from J, leaving 5 bases between. Germline values: CDR1 SGHNT, CDR2 YYREEE (reference sequence). The CDR3 sequence is 13 residues long. The CDR3 spells CASSLGGNTEAFF. The CDR3 region has the DNA TGTGCCAGCAGCTTGGGGGGCAACACTGAAGCTTTCTTT.